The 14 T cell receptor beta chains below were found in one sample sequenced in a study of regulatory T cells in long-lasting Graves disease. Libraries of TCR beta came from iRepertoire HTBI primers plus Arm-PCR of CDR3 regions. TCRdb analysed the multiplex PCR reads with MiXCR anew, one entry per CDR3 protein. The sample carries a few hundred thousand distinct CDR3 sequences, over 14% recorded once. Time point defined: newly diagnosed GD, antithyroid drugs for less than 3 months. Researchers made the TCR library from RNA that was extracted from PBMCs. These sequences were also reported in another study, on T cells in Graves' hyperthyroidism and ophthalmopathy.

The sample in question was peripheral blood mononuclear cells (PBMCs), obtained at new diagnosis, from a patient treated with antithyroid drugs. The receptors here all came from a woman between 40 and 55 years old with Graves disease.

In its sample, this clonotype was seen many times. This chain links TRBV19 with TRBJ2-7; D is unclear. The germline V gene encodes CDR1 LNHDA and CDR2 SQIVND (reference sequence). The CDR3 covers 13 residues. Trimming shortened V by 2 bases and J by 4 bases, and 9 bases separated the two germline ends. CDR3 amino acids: CASSIFPEYEQYF. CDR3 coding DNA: TGTGCCAGTAGTATATTCCCCGAATACGAGCAGTACTTC. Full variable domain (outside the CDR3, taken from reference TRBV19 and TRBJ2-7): DGGITQSPKYLFRKEGQNVTLSCEQNLNHDAMYWYRQDPGQGLRLIYYSQIVNDFQKGDIAEGYSVSREKKESFPLTVTSAQKNPTAFYLCASSIFPEYEQYFGPGTRLTVT.

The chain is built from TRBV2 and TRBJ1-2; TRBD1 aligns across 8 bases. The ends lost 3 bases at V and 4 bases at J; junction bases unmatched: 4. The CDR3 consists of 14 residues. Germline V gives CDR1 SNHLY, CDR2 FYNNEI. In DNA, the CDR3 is TGTGCCAGCAGTGACGCGGGACAGGCCTATGGCTACACCTTC. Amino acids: CASSDAGQAYGYTF.

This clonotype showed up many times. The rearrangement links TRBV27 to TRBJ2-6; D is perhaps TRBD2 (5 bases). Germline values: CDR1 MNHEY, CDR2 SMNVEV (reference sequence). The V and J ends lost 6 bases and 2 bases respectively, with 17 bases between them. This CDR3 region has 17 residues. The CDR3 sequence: CASSHNEGVTGANVLTF. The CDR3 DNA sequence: TGTGCCAGCAGCCACAATGAGGGCGTAACTGGGGCCAACGTCCTGACTTTC.

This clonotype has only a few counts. The CDR3 nucleotides read TGTGCCAGCAGTCTTGCTGGGGGGTACTCCTACAATGAGCAGTTCTTC. Translated, it gives CASSLAGGYSYNEQFF. The rearrangement joins TRBV6-2 or TRBV6-3 to TRBJ2-1, with D maybe TRBD2 (6 bases). V lost 5 bases and J 0 bases, leaving 14 bases between the germline ends. The CDR3 has 16 amino acids. CDR1 is MNHEY, CDR2 SVGEGT, per germline.

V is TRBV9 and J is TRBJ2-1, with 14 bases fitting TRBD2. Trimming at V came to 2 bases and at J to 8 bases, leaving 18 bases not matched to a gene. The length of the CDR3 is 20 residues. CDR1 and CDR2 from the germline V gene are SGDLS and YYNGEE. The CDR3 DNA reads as TGTGCCAGCAGCGTTTTTCCGACTAGCGGGAGGGCCCAGGTGAGCCATGAGCAGTTCTTC. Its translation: CASSVFPTSGRAQVSHEQFF.

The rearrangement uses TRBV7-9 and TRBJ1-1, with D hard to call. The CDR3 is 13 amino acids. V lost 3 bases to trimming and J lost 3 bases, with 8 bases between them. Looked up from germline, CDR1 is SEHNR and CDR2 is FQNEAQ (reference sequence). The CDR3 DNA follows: TGTGCCAGCAGCTTGGTGGTGGACACTGAAGCTTTCTTT. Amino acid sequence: CASSLVVDTEAFF.

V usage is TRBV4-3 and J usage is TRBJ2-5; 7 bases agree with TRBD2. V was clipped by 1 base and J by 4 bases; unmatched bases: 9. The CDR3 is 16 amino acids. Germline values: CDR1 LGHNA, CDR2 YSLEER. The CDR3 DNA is TGCGCCAGCAGCCAAGTAATGAGGGAGGGAAGAGAGACCCAGTACTTC. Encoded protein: CASSQVMREGRETQYF.

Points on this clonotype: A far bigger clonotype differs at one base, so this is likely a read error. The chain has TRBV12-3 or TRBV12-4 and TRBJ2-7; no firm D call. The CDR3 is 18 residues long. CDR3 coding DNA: TGTGCCAGCAGCGTAGCCTCCTCGGGCGAAGCCGGCTCCTACGTGCAGTACTTC. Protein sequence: CASSVASSGEAGSYVQYF.

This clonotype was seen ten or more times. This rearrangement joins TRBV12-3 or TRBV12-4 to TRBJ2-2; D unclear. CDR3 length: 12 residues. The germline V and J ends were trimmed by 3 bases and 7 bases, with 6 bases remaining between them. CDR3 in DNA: TGTGCCAGCAGTTTTAGAAGCGGGGAGCTGTTTTTT. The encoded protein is CASSFRSGELFF.

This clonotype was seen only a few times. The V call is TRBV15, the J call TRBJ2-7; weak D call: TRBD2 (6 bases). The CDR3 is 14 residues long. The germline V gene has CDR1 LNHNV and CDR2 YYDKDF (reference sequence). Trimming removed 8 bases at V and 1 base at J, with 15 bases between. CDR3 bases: TGTGCCACCGGTGGGGGGACTGGATCCTACGAGCAGTACTTC. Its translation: CATGGGTGSYEQYF.

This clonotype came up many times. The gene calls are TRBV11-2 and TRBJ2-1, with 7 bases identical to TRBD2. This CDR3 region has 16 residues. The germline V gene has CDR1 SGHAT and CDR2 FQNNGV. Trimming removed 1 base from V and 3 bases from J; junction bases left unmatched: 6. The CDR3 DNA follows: TGTGCCAGCAGCTTAGGGGCTAGCGGCTTCTACAATGAGCAGTTCTTC. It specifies CASSLGASGFYNEQFF.

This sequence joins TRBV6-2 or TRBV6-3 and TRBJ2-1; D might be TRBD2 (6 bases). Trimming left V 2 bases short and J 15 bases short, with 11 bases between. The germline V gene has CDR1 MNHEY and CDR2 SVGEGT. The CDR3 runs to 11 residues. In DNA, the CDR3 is TGTGCCAGCAGTTACGGAGCGGGCGGGTTCTTC. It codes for CASSYGAGGFF.

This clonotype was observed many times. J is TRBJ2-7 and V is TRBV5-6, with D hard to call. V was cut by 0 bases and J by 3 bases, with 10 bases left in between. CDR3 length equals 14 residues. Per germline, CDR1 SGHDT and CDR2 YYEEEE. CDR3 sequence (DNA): TGTGCCAGCAGCTTGGAGGGCAGAAACTACGAGCAGTACTTC. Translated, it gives CASSLEGRNYEQYF.

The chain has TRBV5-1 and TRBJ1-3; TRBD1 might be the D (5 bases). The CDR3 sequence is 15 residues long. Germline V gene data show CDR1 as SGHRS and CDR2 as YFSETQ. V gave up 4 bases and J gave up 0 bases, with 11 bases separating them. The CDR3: CASSPNRFSGNTIYF. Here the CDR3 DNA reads TGCGCCAGCAGCCCTAACAGGTTCTCTGGAAACACCATATATTTT.